Detailed here is one T cell receptor (beta chain). Its recognized antigen is unknown. No base-level quality is on record; no much larger clone is a single base apart. V and J lose 3 bases and 2 bases, and a span of 5 bases separates them. Inclusive of the bounding cysteine and phenylalanine, the CDR3 is 13 residues long. The DNA shown is the 39-base CDR3, in frame from base 1. Looking up the germline V gene yields CDR1 SNHLY and CDR2 FYNNEI. For sequencing of the TCRbeta CDR3 region, genomic DNA was extracted from the sorted cells. The immunoSEQ Assay was used for sequencing of TCRbeta CDR3 regions. Held by TCRdb, this immuneACCESS table contains in-frame sequences only and omits some clones. Under half of the omission traces to an unresolved V gene where checked; the cause of the rest is unknown. The sample has about 70,000 clones on record, roughly four fifths of them singletons. The top ten hold 5% of the sample.

The entry originates in a study of OX40 agonist ivuxolimab in advanced cancers. Regarding the study in general: Ivuxolimab was a fully human IgG2 agonistic monoclonal antibody targeting the costimulatory receptor OX40 (CD134). Prior anti-PD-1, anti-PD-L1 or anti-CTLA-4 therapy was permitted, and checkpoint inhibitors had been received by about 36% of dose-escalation patients. The dose-escalation cohort was 82.7% male with a mean age of around 64 years, ranging from roughly 23 to 85. Of the roughly 52 patients in dose escalation, around 20 had hepatocellular carcinoma, roughly 15 had melanoma, 9 had renal cell carcinoma and 9 had head and neck cancer. The point of sequencing TCRbeta in the periphery was to test whether ivuxolimab changed TCR sequence diversity and drove clonal T-cell expansion. Partial responses occurred in three dose-escalation patients: two with cutaneous melanoma and one with hepatocellular carcinoma. The paper describes the monotherapy dose-escalation part (N ≈ 51 patients) of the phase I trial of ivuxolimab. Intravenous ivuxolimab was administered to patients every 2 weeks at six dose levels: 0.01, 0.1, 0.3, 1.5, 3 and 10 mg/kg. Study-level results and caveats: The antigen specificity of the peripheral T cells that underwent clonal expansion was not determined. At doses of 0.1 to 3.0 mg/kg, clonal expansion of both CD4+ and CD8+ blood T cells was observed from baseline to week 6. In the 0.1-3.0 mg/kg groups, partial responders were among the patients with the lowest normalized peripheral clonal expansion, particularly in CD8+ T cells. After ivuxolimab, expanded clones were on average more numerous among CD8+ T cells than among CD4+ T cells. Low levels of normalized T-cell clonal expansion were also shown by some nonresponding patients.

Patients with a history of autoimmune disease or receiving systemic immunosuppression were excluded from the trial. Peripheral blood for TCR sequencing was collected from all dose cohorts at baseline, on cycle 4 day 1, and on cycle 7 day 1. Samples came from an open-label, multicenter, first-in-human phase I dose-escalation trial of ivuxolimab. The trial enrolled adults with locally advanced or metastatic head and neck squamous cell, hepatocellular, melanoma or renal cell carcinoma. Before TCR sequencing, CD4+ T cells and CD8+ T cells from peripheral blood were sorted into separate populations. Sequencing used CD4+ or CD8+ T cells sorted from blood, obtained in a trial of the OX40 agonist ivuxolimab. In this chain, TRBV2 is recombined with TRBJ1-3; confidence is insufficient to name the D gene. This TCR was recovered from an adult with an advanced solid tumor such as melanoma, head and neck, liver or kidney cancer. The DNA sequence is given as TGTGCCAGCAGTGAGAATACTGGAAACACCATATATTTT. The translation is CASSENTGNTIYF.